The 32 T cell receptor beta chains below were found in one sample sequenced in a study of blood T cell repertoires in COVID-19. Generated by immunoSEQ multiplex PCR, the TCRdb table keeps only in-frame clones and is missing some. The profile shows 15,000 to 20,000 clones, roughly nine tenths of them singletons. Sequencing was performed on peripheral blood. Source of these receptors: a man between 60 and 75 years old with active COVID-19.

The sample holds a few counts of this clone. The chain employs TRBV9 and TRBJ2-5; 8 bases are a match to TRBD1. This CDR3 has 14 residues. Unmatched junction bases numbered 10, after V lost 4 bases and J lost 8 bases. Germline CDR1 and CDR2: SGDLS and YYNGEE. The CDR3 nucleotides read TGTGCCAGCAGCTCTCGGACAGGGCAAGGTACCCAGTACTTC. It is translated as CASSSRTGQGTQYF.

The gene calls are TRBV9 and TRBJ1-1, with 8 bases identical to TRBD1. This CDR3 is built from 14 residues. The germline V gene has CDR1 SGDLS and CDR2 YYNGEE. The ends lost 0 bases at V and 5 bases at J; junction bases unmatched: 3. CDR3 sequence: CASSVVGQGTEAFF. The CDR3, as DNA: TGTGCCAGCAGCGTAGTAGGACAGGGAACTGAAGCTTTCTTT. Complete variable domain (other parts from reference TRBV9 and TRBJ1-1): DSGVTQTPKHLITATGQRVTLRCSPRSGDLSVYWYQQSLDQGLQFLIQYYNGEERAKGNILERFSAQQFPDLHSELNLSSLELGDSALYFCASSVVGQGTEAFFGQGTRLTVV.

This sequence joins TRBV12-3 or TRBV12-4 and TRBJ1-2, with 8 bases that match TRBD1. The CDR3 loop spans 13 amino acids. Losses at the gene ends were 6 bases for V and 6 bases for J; bases not matched to a gene: 6. CDR3 bases: TGTGCCAGCAGGCGGCAGGGGGCAGATGGCTACACCTTC. Its protein product is CASRRQGADGYTF.

The chain links TRBV2 to TRBJ1-5; D call uncertain. This CDR3 spans 14 amino acids. With 3 bases removed from V and 4 bases from J, the gap between germline ends came to 10 bases. Germline-derived CDR1 and CDR2 are SNHLY and FYNNEI. The CDR3 bases are TGTGCCAGCAGTGAGGAGGTATTGAATCAGCCCCAGCATTTT. This codes for CASSEEVLNQPQHF.

The V call is TRBV9, the J call TRBJ1-2; 11 bases align to TRBD1. The V segment lost 4 bases and the J segment 4 bases; nucleotides outside the gene matches: 6. This CDR3 has 15 residues. Germline V gene data show CDR1 as SGDLS and CDR2 as YYNGEE. CDR3 in DNA: TGTGCCAGCAGCCTGGGGACAGGGGGGGGCTATGGCTACACCTTC. Translation gives CASSLGTGGGYGYTF.

The J gene is TRBJ2-2, the V gene TRBV5-4; 13 nucleotides agree with TRBD2. The CDR3 runs to 18 residues. The ends lost 3 bases at V and 7 bases at J; junction bases unmatched: 12. Germline V gene lookup returns CDR1 SGHNT and CDR2 YYREEE (reference sequence). This CDR3 reads CASSSGGLAGDLSGELFF. CDR3 DNA: TGTGCCAGCAGCTCCGGTGGACTAGCGGGGGATCTTAGCGGGGAGCTGTTTTTT.

This rearrangement joins TRBV7-2 to TRBJ2-5, with 9 bases that match TRBD2. This CDR3 is built from 14 residues. V dropped 3 bases and J dropped 2; count of bases not matched to a gene: 1. Germline V gives CDR1 SGHTA, CDR2 FQGNSA. The CDR3 DNA reads TGTGCCAGCAGCTTTGCGGGGGGGCAAGAGACCCAGTACTTC. This codes for CASSFAGGQETQYF.

The rearrangement links TRBV28 to TRBJ1-3, with a tentative D call TRBD1 (5 bases). The V gene's germline CDR1 is MDHEN and CDR2 SYDVKM. The CDR3 is 13 amino acids. With 3 bases removed from V and 4 bases from J, the gap between germline ends came to 7 bases. In nucleotides, the CDR3 is TGTGCCAGCAGTTTGGGGGGGGGAAACACCATATATTTT. Its protein is CASSLGGGNTIYF.

This chain connects TRBV20-1 to TRBJ2-1; 11 nucleotides align to TRBD2. V shed 3 bases, J shed 3 bases, and the junction held 1 base outside the gene matches. CDR1 and CDR2 from the germline V gene are DFQATT and SNEGSKA (reference sequence). The CDR3 contains 14 residues. CDR3 region: CSASGLAGYNEQFF. The CDR3 DNA sequence: TGCAGTGCTAGTGGACTAGCGGGCTACAATGAGCAGTTCTTC.

The rearrangement links TRBV4-1 to TRBJ1-2; 9 nucleotides line up with TRBD1. J gave up 6 bases and V 5 bases, and 1 base lay outside the gene matches. The CDR3 loop spans 12 amino acids. Germline loops: CDR1 MGHRA, CDR2 YSYEKL. The CDR3 DNA sequence: TGCGCCAGCAGCGACAGGGGGAATGGCTACACCTTC. Amino acid sequence: CASSDRGNGYTF.

This chain joins TRBV7-9 and TRBJ2-1, with 11 bases that match TRBD2. With V trimmed by 5 bases and J by 2 bases, 8 bases remained unmatched. The CDR3 covers 17 residues. CDR1 SEHNR and CDR2 FQNEAQ come from the germline V gene (reference sequence). CDR3 bases: TGTGCCAGCAGCCCGCTAGGACTAGCGGGTCCCTACAATGAGCAGTTCTTC. This translates into CASSPLGLAGPYNEQFF.

This chain links TRBV12-3 or TRBV12-4 with TRBJ1-1; tentative D call: TRBD1 (5 bases). Trimming took 4 bases from V and 3 from J, leaving 6 bases between them. This CDR3 has 12 residues. This CDR3 is CASSWGDTEAFF. CDR3 in DNA: TGTGCCAGCAGTTGGGGGGACACTGAAGCTTTCTTT.

This clone was counted a few times. The genes are TRBV7-9 and TRBJ1-2; D ambiguous. Trimming removed 5 bases from V and 3 bases from J, with 13 bases in between. Germline V gives CDR1 SEHNR, CDR2 FQNEAQ (reference sequence). The CDR3 is 14 residues long. CDR3 sequence reads: CASSPSTPYYGYTF. The DNA for the CDR3 is TGTGCCAGCAGCCCATCGACACCTTACTATGGCTACACCTTC.

In this sample, this clone turned up once. V and J are TRBV6-2 or TRBV6-3 and TRBJ2-5; 7 positions match TRBD2. The V gene's germline CDR1 is MNHEY and CDR2 SVGEGT. The junction had 8 bases not matched to a gene; V was cut back by 4 bases and J by 12 bases. The CDR3 consists of 12 residues. The DNA for the CDR3 is TGTGCCAGCAGTTCTGAACCCCGGGGGGAGTACTTC. Protein product: CASSSEPRGEYF.

This clone was observed once. V usage is TRBV6-5 and J usage is TRBJ1-2; perhaps TRBD1 as D (6 bases). The CDR3 has 11 amino acids. Per the germline V gene, CDR1 is MNHEY and CDR2 is SVGAGI. Trimming stripped 6 bases from V and 8 bases from J, with 10 bases between. CDR3 region: CASSHRGGYTF. The CDR3 DNA sequence: TGTGCCAGCAGCCATAGGGGGGGCTACACCTTC.

V and J are TRBV7-8 and TRBJ1-1; TRBD1 is a possible D gene (5 bases). V dropped 5 bases and J dropped 4 bases, with 23 bases sitting between them. Per the germline V gene, CDR1 is SGHVS and CDR2 is FQNEAQ. This CDR3 has 17 residues. CDR3 sequence reads: CASSPRRGGDLGTEAFF. The CDR3 DNA sequence: TGTGCCAGCAGCCCCCGTCGGGGGGGGGATCTGGGCACTGAAGCTTTCTTT.

The chain has TRBV9 and TRBJ1-1; 11 nucleotides align to TRBD1. Trimming cost V 7 bases and J 4 bases; bases outside gene matches: 18. CDR3 length: 18 residues. Per the germline V gene, CDR1 is SGDLS and CDR2 is YYNGEE. The CDR3: CASGPESRGQGARTEAFF. As DNA, the CDR3 is TGTGCCAGCGGACCCGAATCAAGAGGACAGGGGGCGCGCACTGAAGCTTTCTTT.

The chain's CDR3 is CASSILLNNEQYF. CDR3 nucleotide sequence: TGTGCCAGCAGCATCCTTCTTAACAACGAGCAGTACTTC. The chain recombines TRBV12-3 or TRBV12-4 with TRBJ2-7, with no clear D. Trimming cost V 6 bases and J 5 bases, with 14 bases left between them. The CDR3 extends over 13 amino acids.

This clone was seen only once. The chain carries TRBV3-1 (or the pseudogene TRBV3-2) and TRBJ2-1; 9 bases align to TRBD2. Germline V gene data show CDR1 as LGHDT and CDR2 as YNNKEL (reference sequence). Unmatched junction bases numbered 6, after V lost 2 bases and J lost 4 bases. The CDR3 has 16 residues. The CDR3 nucleotides read TGTGCCAGCAGCCAAAAGGGCGGGGGGGTATACAATGAGCAGTTCTTC. Its protein product is CASSQKGGGVYNEQFF.

The chain recombines TRBV7-2 with TRBJ2-5; TRBD2 agrees at 11 bases. This CDR3 comprises 14 residues. V dropped 5 bases and J dropped 3; count of bases not matched to a gene: 2. Germline V gene lookup returns CDR1 SGHTA and CDR2 FQGNSA. Here the CDR3 reads CASSTGLAEETQYF. CDR3 DNA: TGTGCCAGCAGCACGGGACTAGCGGAAGAGACCCAGTACTTC.

V is TRBV7-2 and J is TRBJ1-1, with D possibly being TRBD1 (5 bases). CDR3 length: 15 residues. Germline-derived CDR1 and CDR2 are SGHTA and FQGNSA. The V end lost 5 bases, the J end lost 4 bases, and 17 bases lay between the germline ends. The CDR3 loop is CASSAKRGLGTEAFF. The CDR3 region has the DNA TGTGCCAGCAGCGCTAAGCGGGGCTTGGGCACTGAAGCTTTCTTT.

The chain is built from TRBV7-6 and TRBJ2-5; possible D gene TRBD2, 5 bases. The germline V and J ends were trimmed by 1 base and 2 bases, with 11 bases remaining between them. The CDR3 consists of 15 residues. From germline, CDR1 is SGHVS and CDR2 FNYEAQ. CDR3 DNA: TGTGCCAGCAGCTTAGAGCCAGCGGAGCAAGAGACCCAGTACTTC. Translated, it gives CASSLEPAEQETQYF.

The V call is TRBV29-1, the J call TRBJ2-6; D unclear. The V end lost 2 bases, the J end lost 3 bases, and 5 bases lay between the germline ends. In germline, CDR1 is SQVTM, CDR2 ANQGSEA. CDR3 size: 13 residues. CDR3 protein: CSVEPLGANVLTF. Written as DNA, the CDR3 is TGCAGCGTTGAACCCCTTGGGGCCAACGTCCTGACTTTC.

The V and J genes are TRBV4-2 and TRBJ2-1, with TRBD1 matching over 9 bases. Per the germline V gene, CDR1 is LGHNA and CDR2 is YNFKEQ. This CDR3 spans 15 amino acids. Trimming removed 5 bases from V and 10 bases from J; junction bases left unmatched: 12. CDR3 loop: CASSDRDREAGEQFF. CDR3 nucleotide sequence: TGTGCCAGCAGCGATCGGGACAGGGAAGCTGGGGAGCAGTTCTTC.

CDR3 bases: TGTGCCAGCTCACCGGGCGGGAGGACTGTTTCCTACGAGCAGTACTTC. Its translation: CASSPGGRTVSYEQYF. V and J are TRBV18 and TRBJ2-7; the match to TRBD2 covers 8 bases. V dropped 3 bases and J dropped 1; count of bases not matched to a gene: 8. Germline V CDR1 and CDR2: KGHSH, LQKENI. This CDR3 is 16 amino acids long.

Note on this clone: This specimen includes other DNA sequences encoding the same CDR3. The gene calls are TRBV14 and TRBJ1-2; 9 nucleotides agree with TRBD1. The V gene's germline CDR1 is SGHDN and CDR2 FVKESK. Trimming took 3 bases from V and 5 from J; bases not matched to a gene: 4. The CDR3 spans 14 residues. In DNA, the CDR3 is TGTGCCAGCAGCCAGGGGACAGGGCCTTATGGCTACACCTTC. Its translation is CASSQGTGPYGYTF.

This chain joins TRBV5-4 and TRBJ1-6, with 8 positions matching TRBD1. CDR1 and CDR2 from the germline V gene are SGHNT and YYREEE (reference sequence). Trimming removed 4 bases from V and 8 bases from J; junction bases left unmatched: 5. This CDR3 region has 14 residues. CDR3 protein: CASSIQGVDSPLHF. The CDR3 DNA sequence: TGTGCCAGCAGCATACAGGGGGTAGATTCACCCCTCCACTTT.

In this sample, this clone turned up once. V is TRBV7-2 and J is TRBJ2-2, with TRBD1 matching 10 bases. CDR3 length equals 14 residues. Germline CDR1 SGHTA, CDR2 FQGNSA. V lost 4 bases to trimming and J lost 7 bases; unmatched junction nucleotides: 3. The DNA for the CDR3 is TGTGCCAGCAGCTCGGGACAGGGGCGCGGGGAGCTGTTTTTT. Amino acid sequence: CASSSGQGRGELFF.

V is TRBV3-1 (or the pseudogene TRBV3-2) and J is TRBJ2-5; 7 bases agree with TRBD2. The CDR3 loop spans 16 amino acids. The V segment lost 5 bases and the J segment 3 bases; nucleotides outside the gene matches: 12. Per germline, CDR1 LGHDT and CDR2 YNNKEL (reference sequence). In DNA, the CDR3 is TGTGCCAGCAGCTCCCTGGGCGGGAGTGGGGAAGAGACCCAGTACTTC. Translation: CASSSLGGSGEETQYF.

The J gene is TRBJ1-1, the V gene TRBV29-1; TRBD1 aligns across 7 bases. This CDR3 comprises 15 residues. With V trimmed by 8 bases and J by 2 bases, 14 bases remained unmatched. The germline V gene has CDR1 SQVTM and CDR2 ANQGSEA. CDR3 sequence: CSTRQGYILNTEAFF. The CDR3 DNA is TGCAGCACGCGACAGGGCTACATTCTTAACACTGAAGCTTTCTTT.

This clone occurred once. V and J are TRBV7-9 and TRBJ1-4, with D tentatively TRBD1 (6 bases). Trimming pared 7 bases from V and 4 bases from J, leaving 13 bases between. The CDR3 has 14 amino acids. Germline CDR1 is SEHNR and CDR2 is FQNEAQ (reference sequence). The CDR3 loop reads CASTSTGNNEKLFF. CDR3 DNA: TGTGCCAGCACCTCGACAGGAAATAATGAAAAACTGTTTTTT.

The chain has TRBV5-4 and TRBJ1-4; D is undetermined. The CDR3 contains 13 residues. Germline V CDR1 and CDR2: SGHNT, YYREEE (reference sequence). V lost 2 bases to trimming and J lost 5 bases, with 7 bases between them. CDR3 nucleotide sequence: TGTGCCAGCAGCTTTAACACGAATGAAAAACTGTTTTTT. Translated: CASSFNTNEKLFF.